This TCR beta chain was documented in a study of blood T cells in healthy people across ages. Whole-study findings and limits: Among long-lived donors, naive CD4+ cells were more numerous and diversity higher than in aged donors.

The CDR3 length is 14 residues. The germline gives CDR1 SNHLY, CDR2 FYNNEI. The V gene lost 2 bases and the J gene lost 0 bases, with 7 bases spanning the gap. Combining a sample-barcoded 5' primer with a J-beta primer mix, a second PCR ran for roughly 6 to 12 cycles. In TCRdb, the 5' RACE reads were re-called with MiXCR into one record per CDR3 protein. The sample holds about 1,400,000 distinct CDR3 sequences, about 43% seen once. A note on this clonotype: Its target is unknown.

The source is a woman aged 18-29 years in good health. V gene TRBV2 combines with J gene TRBJ1-1, with D uncertain. The sequencing sample was made of blood. DNA of the CDR3: TGTGCCAGCAGTGAAACGGGAATGAACACTGAAGCTTTCTTT. This codes for CASSETGMNTEAFF.